The 6 T cell receptor beta chains in this list originate from one sample, sequenced in a study of blood T cell repertoires in COVID-19. The method was immunoSEQ multiplex PCR; TCRdb's version includes in-frame clones alone and lacks a portion of them. The table records 240,000 or so clones, roughly 90% of them present only once. Sequencing input: peripheral blood. The receptors were gathered from a man aged 60 to 69 who had recovered from COVID-19.

This rearrangement joins TRBV27 to TRBJ1-5; the D is unclear. The CDR3 totals 17 residues. Germline CDR1 is MNHEY and CDR2 is SMNVEV (reference sequence). Between the trimmed V and J ends, which lost 6 bases and 0 bases, there was a span of 18 bases. The CDR3 protein is CASRRLSAGGSNQPQHF. CDR3 in DNA: TGTGCCAGCAGACGACTTTCAGCGGGTGGTAGCAATCAGCCCCAGCATTTT.

This clone was recorded once. The V call is TRBV19, the J call TRBJ2-2; 9 nucleotides line up with TRBD1. This CDR3 contains 14 residues. Trimming removed 4 bases from V and 7 bases from J; junction bases left unmatched: 4. The V gene's germline CDR1 is LNHDA and CDR2 SQIVND (reference sequence). This CDR3 is CASSRGQGNGELFF. Here the CDR3 DNA reads TGTGCCAGTAGTAGGGGACAGGGAAACGGGGAGCTGTTTTTT.

V and J are TRBV9 and TRBJ1-2; TRBD1 matches 7 bases. After removal of 5 bases from V and 3 bases from J, the junction contained 1 base not matched to a gene. This CDR3 contains 12 residues. Germline V lookup: CDR1 SGDLS, CDR2 YYNGEE. In nucleotides, the CDR3 is TGTGCCAGCAGAGGACAGGACTATGGCTACACCTTC. Its translation is CASRGQDYGYTF.

Only one count was recorded for this clone. The chain combines TRBV30 with TRBJ1-6; D not certain. The CDR3 is 13 residues long. V was pared by 4 bases and J by 7 bases, with 11 bases between. Germline V gives CDR1 GTSNPN, CDR2 SVGIG (reference sequence). DNA of the CDR3: TGTGCCTGGAATATCTGGGAGAATTCACCCCTCCACTTT. Translated, it gives CAWNIWENSPLHF.

The chain is built from TRBV6-6 and TRBJ1-1, with no clear D. CDR1 is MNHNY and CDR2 is SVGAGI in the germline V gene (reference sequence). V was clipped by 5 bases and J by 1 base, with 20 bases between them. This CDR3 has 17 amino acids. Here the CDR3 reads CASSPRAGRPENTEAFF. The CDR3 coding sequence is TGTGCCAGCAGTCCCCGAGCGGGGAGGCCCGAGAACACTGAAGCTTTCTTT.

This sequence joins TRBV10-3 and TRBJ1-6; 7 bases match TRBD1. Germline CDR1 reads ENHRY; CDR2 reads SYGVKD. The CDR3 totals 14 residues. J gave up 4 bases and V 3 bases, and 0 bases lay outside the gene matches. The CDR3 nucleotides read TGTGCCATCAGTGAACAGGGGTATAATTCACCCCTCCACTTT. Translation gives CAISEQGYNSPLHF.